This TCR beta chain was identified during a study of CD8+ T cells in alopecia areata. Details on this clone: Its cognate antigen is unknown.

The study's findings and limits: Clonality in lesional scalp, especially alopecia totalis/universalis, exceeded that of normal scalp. Scalp clonality and expanded CD8+ clones among the top 100 were significantly decreased by tofacitinib.

After removal of 3 bases from V and 3 bases from J, the junction contained 5 bases not matched to a gene. CDR1 and CDR2 from the germline V gene are MNHEY and SMNVEV (reference sequence). The CDR3 length is 14 residues. The treatment here: oral pan-JAK inhibitor, 5-10 mg twice daily. Peripheral blood samples and lesional scalp punch biopsies were obtained from alopecia areata patients. The authors extracted RNA and reverse transcribed it into cDNA as the sequencing template. The method was immunoSEQ multiplex PCR; TCRdb's version includes in-frame clones alone and lacks a portion of them. The table records roughly 220,000 clones, 30% to 40% of them present only once.

The chain links TRBV27 to TRBJ2-7; 7 positions match TRBD2. The TCR comes from a human donor with alopecia areata. The specimen was CD4+ T cells sorted from blood, collected between weeks 30 and 35, from a patient treated with tofacitinib. The CDR3 nucleotides read TGTGCCAGCAGTTTTCGAGCGGGATACTACGAGCAGTACTTC. Its protein is CASSFRAGYYEQYF.